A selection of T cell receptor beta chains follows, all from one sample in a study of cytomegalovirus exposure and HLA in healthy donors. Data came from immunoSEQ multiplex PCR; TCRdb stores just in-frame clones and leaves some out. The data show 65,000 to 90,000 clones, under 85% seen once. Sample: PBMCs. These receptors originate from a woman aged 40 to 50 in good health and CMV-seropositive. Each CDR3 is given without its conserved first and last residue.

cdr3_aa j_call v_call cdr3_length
ASSYNQGAGEQY TRBJ2-7 TRBV7-7 12
ASHGGSREKLF TRBJ1-4 TRBV28 11
SARRGPVGTEAF TRBJ1-1 TRBV29-1 12
ASSSQGYTYQETQY TRBJ2-5 TRBV5-1 14
ASSFGGQGNNEQF TRBJ2-1 TRBV5-1 13
ASSIRRGNTEAF TRBJ1-1 TRBV19 12
ASSLRQGNSPLH TRBJ1-6 TRBV27 12
ASSLAAGNNSPLH TRBJ1-6 TRBV27 13
ASSYGGAGANVLT TRBJ2-6 TRBV6-5 13
ASSLNSVKGTPLH TRBJ1-6 TRBV7-2 13
ASSPSGGAETQY TRBJ2-5 TRBV28 12
ASSLYLGGGIETQY TRBJ2-5 TRBV7-2 14
ASSRTQGYYEQY TRBJ2-7 TRBV6-5 12
ATSRDFVSYEQY TRBJ2-7 TRBV15 12
ASSAGLAQAGELF TRBJ2-2 TRBV7-3 13
ASRSTPPQEQF TRBJ2-1 TRBV7-6 11
ASTLHGDYGYT TRBJ1-2 TRBV19 11
ASSPISAGSTDTQY TRBJ2-3 TRBV5-1 14
AISGGQGGNEQF TRBJ2-1 TRBV10-3 12
ASSRQGSNYGYT TRBJ1-2 TRBV6-5 12
AIMRQGASKISTEAF TRBJ1-1 TRBV10-3 15
ASSHSGLAGRQY TRBJ2-7 TRBV14 12
ASSSGQGHTEAF TRBJ1-1 TRBV5-1 12
AWSLDIRRGYT TRBJ1-2 TRBV30 11
AIIKTMNTEAF TRBJ1-1 TRBV7-8 11
ASSWGGNIGETQY TRBJ2-5 TRBV5-1 13
ASSLTSGSGNEQF TRBJ2-1 TRBV7-9 13
ATSRDRDLSGNTIY TRBJ1-3 TRBV15 14
ASSLVGSGSFFYEQY TRBJ2-7 TRBV7-9 15
ASMGDSYGYT TRBJ1-2 TRBV19 10
ASSPHPATGGPETQY TRBJ2-5 TRBV28 15
ASSVRGDSGNTIY TRBJ1-3 TRBV9 13
ASSPGGSTDTQY TRBJ2-3 TRBV18 12
ASSLDRFGYT TRBJ1-2 TRBV18 10
ASRAPVGGGSYEQY TRBJ2-7 TRBV28 14
ASSFGTAYATNEKLF TRBJ1-4 TRBV5-4 15
ATSRDVGTEAF TRBJ1-1 TRBV19 11
ASSSGTGGGNSPLH TRBJ1-6 TRBV7-9 14
ASSSTIGGENGYT TRBJ1-2 TRBV7-8 13
ASSFPRQGAQETQY TRBJ2-5 TRBV5-1 14
ASSSQYGELF TRBJ2-2 TRBV6-5 10
ASSLAGRGRDQPQH TRBJ1-5 TRBV5-6 14
ASSLELQGPYNEQF TRBJ2-1 TRBV5-1 14
ASSVVSGGPLGGAQY TRBJ2-3 TRBV9 15
AIMGLAGTDTQY TRBJ2-3 TRBV10-3 12
SSSRGPEAF TRBJ1-1 TRBV7-9 9
SVDTGYGYT TRBJ1-2 TRBV29-1 9
ASEFGQGAAYGYT TRBJ1-2 TRBV19 13
SSSLGLSDTQY TRBJ2-3 TRBV7-9 11
ASSRGDTGFNYGYT TRBJ1-2 TRBV19 14
ASSFNRGLGGYT TRBJ1-2 TRBV13 12
ASSAGLYGAQY TRBJ2-5 TRBV9 11
ASSIGTGDN TRBJ2-7 TRBV6-6 9
ATPTSGGTPGTGELF TRBJ2-2 TRBV11-2 15
AWSVHGGAGETQY TRBJ2-5 TRBV30 13
ASSGGENTEAF TRBJ1-1 TRBV18 11
ASSYSGGNQPQH TRBJ1-5 TRBV6-6 12
ASSAGQGIGLF TRBJ2-2 TRBV9 11
ATHRGQGPQH TRBJ1-5 TRBV5-4 10
ASSLTGSKGYT TRBJ1-2 TRBV27 11